The 8 T cell receptor beta chains reported below all come from one sample, sequenced in a study of blood T cell repertoires in COVID-19. Clones were read by immunoSEQ multiplex PCR, and TCRdb kept only the in-frame ones, dropping some. The sample shows a few hundred thousand clones, over 75% of them seen only once. The sequenced sample consisted of PBMCs or T cells enriched from blood (not recorded which). Receptors were obtained from a woman in her 30s who had recovered from COVID-19.

A single count supports this clone. This chain uses TRBV19 with TRBJ1-4; 9 nucleotides match TRBD1. Germline CDR1 and CDR2: LNHDA and SQIVND (reference sequence). The CDR3 has 14 amino acids. The V gene end was trimmed by 9 bases and the J gene end by 7 bases; junction bases not matched to a gene: 9. The CDR3 loop reads CASSQTGGSEKLFF. CDR3 DNA sequence: TGTGCCAGCTCCCAGACAGGGGGAAGTGAAAAACTGTTTTTT.

This clone was counted once. The rearrangement uses TRBV10-1 and TRBJ2-5, with 13 bases that match TRBD2. Trimming took 0 bases from V and 1 from J; bases not matched to a gene: 8. Per the germline V gene, CDR1 is WNHNN and CDR2 is SYGVQD (reference sequence). This CDR3 has 19 amino acids. CDR3 in amino acids: CASSESDPGLAGPQETQYF. The CDR3 nucleotides read TGCGCCAGCAGTGAGTCGGACCCGGGACTAGCGGGACCCCAAGAGACCCAGTACTTC.

This clone was recorded only once. The chain links TRBV2 to TRBJ1-2; 10 bases line up with TRBD1. From germline, CDR1 is SNHLY and CDR2 FYNNEI. The CDR3 totals 15 residues. The J segment lost 0 bases and the V segment lost 5 bases, leaving 3 bases of the junction unmatched. This CDR3 is CASSLGQGPNYGYTF. CDR3 nucleotide sequence: TGTGCCAGCAGTTTGGGACAGGGGCCTAACTATGGCTACACCTTC.

V usage is TRBV4-3 and J usage is TRBJ1-1; D unresolved. From germline, CDR1 is LGHNA and CDR2 YSLEER. Trimming took off 1 base at V and 11 bases at J, with 14 bases between the two ends. The CDR3 contains 13 residues. The CDR3 loop is CASSQAAGFEAFF. The DNA for the CDR3 is TGCGCCAGCAGCCAAGCTGCAGGTTTTGAGGCTTTCTTT.

V usage is TRBV5-6 and J usage is TRBJ2-1, with TRBD2 matching over 15 bases. CDR3 length: 16 amino acids. J gave up 8 bases and V 4 bases, and 7 bases lay outside the gene matches. Germline V gene data show CDR1 as SGHDT and CDR2 as YYEEEE. CDR3 protein: CASSQPGLAGGHEQFF. For the CDR3, the DNA is TGTGCCAGCAGCCAACCGGGACTAGCGGGGGGCCATGAGCAGTTCTTC.

This sequence joins TRBV5-1 and TRBJ1-1, with a weak D call TRBD1 (5 bases). The CDR3 totals 17 residues. Germline V gene lookup returns CDR1 SGHRS and CDR2 YFSETQ. The V and J ends lost 0 bases and 5 bases respectively, with 20 bases between them. The CDR3 DNA reads as TGCGCCAGCAGCTTGGATGACAGTCGGTATTTCGGGACTGAAGCTTTCTTT. Translating it yields CASSLDDSRYFGTEAFF.

The chain links TRBV28 to TRBJ1-2, with a tentative D call TRBD1 (6 bases). The germline V gene has CDR1 MDHEN and CDR2 SYDVKM. There are 16 residues in the CDR3. The V gene lost 4 bases and the J gene lost 1 base, with 16 bases spanning the gap. The chain's CDR3 is CASSSMDRSFNYGYTF. The DNA for the CDR3 is TGTGCCAGCAGTTCAATGGACAGAAGCTTTAACTATGGCTACACCTTC.

The chain uses TRBV3-1 (or the pseudogene TRBV3-2) and TRBJ2-5, with 10 bases that match TRBD2. J gave up 4 bases and V 4 bases, and 9 bases lay outside the gene matches. Germline V gene sequence: CDR1 LGHDT, CDR2 YNNKEL (reference sequence). The CDR3 loop spans 16 amino acids. CDR3 sequence: CASSRIERGGRETQYF. The CDR3 DNA reads as TGTGCCAGCAGCCGGATAGAGCGGGGGGGCCGAGAGACCCAGTACTTC.